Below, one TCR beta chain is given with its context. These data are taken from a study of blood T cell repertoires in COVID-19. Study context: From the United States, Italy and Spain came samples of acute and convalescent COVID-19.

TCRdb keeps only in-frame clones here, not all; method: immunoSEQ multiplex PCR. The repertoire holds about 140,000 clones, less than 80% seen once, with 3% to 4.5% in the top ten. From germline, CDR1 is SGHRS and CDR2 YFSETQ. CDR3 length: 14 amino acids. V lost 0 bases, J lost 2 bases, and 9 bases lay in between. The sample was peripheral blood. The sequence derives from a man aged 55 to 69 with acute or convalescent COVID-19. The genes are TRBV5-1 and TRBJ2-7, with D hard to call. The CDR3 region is CASSLGQEPYEQYF. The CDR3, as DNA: TGCGCCAGCAGCTTGGGGCAGGAACCCTACGAGCAGTACTTC. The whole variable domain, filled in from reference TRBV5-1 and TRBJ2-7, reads KAGVTQTPRYLIKTRGQQVTLSCSPISGHRSVSWYQQTPGQGLQFLFEYFSETQRNKGNFPGRFSGRQFSNSRSEMNVSTLELGDSALYLCASSLGQEPYEQYFGPGTRLTVT.